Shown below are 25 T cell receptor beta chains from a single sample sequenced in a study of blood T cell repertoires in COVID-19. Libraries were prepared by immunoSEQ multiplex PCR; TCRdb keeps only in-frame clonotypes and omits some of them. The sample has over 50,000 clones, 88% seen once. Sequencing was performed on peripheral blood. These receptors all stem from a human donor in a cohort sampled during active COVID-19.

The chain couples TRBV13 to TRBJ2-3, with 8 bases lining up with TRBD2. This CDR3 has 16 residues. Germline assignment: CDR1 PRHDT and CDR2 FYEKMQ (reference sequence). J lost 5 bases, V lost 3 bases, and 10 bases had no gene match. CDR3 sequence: CASSLAAGGGVDTQYF. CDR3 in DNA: TGTGCCAGCAGCTTGGCGGCGGGGGGCGGGGTAGATACGCAGTATTTT.

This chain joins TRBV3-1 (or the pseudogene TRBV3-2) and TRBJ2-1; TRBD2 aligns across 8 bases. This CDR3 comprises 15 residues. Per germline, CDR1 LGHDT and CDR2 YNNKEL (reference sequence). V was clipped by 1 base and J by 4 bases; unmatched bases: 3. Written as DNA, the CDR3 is TGTGCCAGCAGCCAAGCCGGGAGGGGTTACAATGAGCAGTTCTTC. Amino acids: CASSQAGRGYNEQFF.

Written as DNA, the CDR3 is TGCGCCAGCAGTGGGTTACCGGGACAGGGACGCAATGAGCAGTTCTTC. Its protein is CASSGLPGQGRNEQFF. V is TRBV10-1 and J is TRBJ2-1; TRBD1 matches at 9 bases. Trimming cost V 4 bases and J 6 bases; bases outside gene matches: 10. The CDR3 length is 16 residues. CDR1 and CDR2 from the germline V gene are WNHNN and SYGVQD (reference sequence).

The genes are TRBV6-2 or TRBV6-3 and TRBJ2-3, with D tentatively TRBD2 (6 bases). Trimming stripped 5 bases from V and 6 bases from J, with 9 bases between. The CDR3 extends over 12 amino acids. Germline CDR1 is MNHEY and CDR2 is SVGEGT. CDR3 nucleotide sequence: TGTGCCAGCAGTCTCGGGACTGATACGCAGTATTTT. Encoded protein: CASSLGTDTQYF.

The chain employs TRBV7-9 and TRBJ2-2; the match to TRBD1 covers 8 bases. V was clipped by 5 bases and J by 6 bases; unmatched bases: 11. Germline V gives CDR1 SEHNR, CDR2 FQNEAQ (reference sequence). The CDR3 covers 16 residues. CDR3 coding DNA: TGTGCCAGCAGCCCGGACAGGGCCCCGACGGCCGGGGAGCTGTTTTTT. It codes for CASSPDRAPTAGELFF.

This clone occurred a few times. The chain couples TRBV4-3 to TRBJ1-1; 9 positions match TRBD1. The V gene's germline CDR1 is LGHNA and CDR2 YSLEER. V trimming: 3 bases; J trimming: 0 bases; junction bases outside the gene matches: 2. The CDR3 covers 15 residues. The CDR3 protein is CASSHRTGVNTEAFF. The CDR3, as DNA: TGCGCCAGCAGCCACAGGACAGGGGTGAACACTGAAGCTTTCTTT.

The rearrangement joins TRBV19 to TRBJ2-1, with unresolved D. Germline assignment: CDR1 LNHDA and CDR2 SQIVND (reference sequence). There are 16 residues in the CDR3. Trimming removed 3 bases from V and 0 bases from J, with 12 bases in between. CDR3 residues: CASSILPSSSYNEQFF. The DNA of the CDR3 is TGTGCCAGTAGTATTCTTCCCTCTAGCTCCTACAATGAGCAGTTCTTC. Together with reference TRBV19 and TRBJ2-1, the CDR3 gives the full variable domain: DGGITQSPKYLFRKEGQNVTLSCEQNLNHDAMYWYRQDPGQGLRLIYYSQIVNDFQKGDIAEGYSVSREKKESFPLTVTSAQKNPTAFYLCASSILPSSSYNEQFFGPGTRLTVL.

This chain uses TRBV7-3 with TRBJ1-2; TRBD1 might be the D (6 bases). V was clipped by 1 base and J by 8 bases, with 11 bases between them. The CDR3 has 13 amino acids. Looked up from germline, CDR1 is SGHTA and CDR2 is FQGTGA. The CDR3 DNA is TGTGCCAGCAGCTTAAGTCCGCAGGGGGGCTACACCTTC. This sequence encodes CASSLSPQGGYTF.

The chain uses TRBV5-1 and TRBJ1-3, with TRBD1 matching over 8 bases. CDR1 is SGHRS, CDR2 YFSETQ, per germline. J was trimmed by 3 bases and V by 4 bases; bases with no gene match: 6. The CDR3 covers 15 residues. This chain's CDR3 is CASSPTGGHGNTIYF. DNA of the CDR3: TGCGCCAGCAGCCCAACAGGGGGACATGGAAACACCATATATTTT.

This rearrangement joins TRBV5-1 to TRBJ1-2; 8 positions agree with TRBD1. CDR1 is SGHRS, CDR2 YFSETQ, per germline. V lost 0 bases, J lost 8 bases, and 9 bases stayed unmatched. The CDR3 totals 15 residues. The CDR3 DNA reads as TGCGCCAGCAGCTTGGATGGCAGGGGGCTTGAGGGCTACACCTTC. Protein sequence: CASSLDGRGLEGYTF.

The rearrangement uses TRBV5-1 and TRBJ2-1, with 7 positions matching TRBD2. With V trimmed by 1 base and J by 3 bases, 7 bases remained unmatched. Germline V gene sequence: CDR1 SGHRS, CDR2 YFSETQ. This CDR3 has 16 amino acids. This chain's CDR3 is CASSLLRLADYNEQFF. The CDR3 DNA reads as TGCGCCAGCAGCTTGCTCCGTCTAGCGGACTACAATGAGCAGTTCTTC.

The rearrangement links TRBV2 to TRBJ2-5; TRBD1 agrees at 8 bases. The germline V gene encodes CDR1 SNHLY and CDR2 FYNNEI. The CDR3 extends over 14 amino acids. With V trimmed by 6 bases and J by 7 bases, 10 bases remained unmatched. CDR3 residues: CASRGQVQEWTQYF. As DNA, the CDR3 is TGTGCCAGCAGGGGACAGGTCCAAGAGTGGACCCAGTACTTC.

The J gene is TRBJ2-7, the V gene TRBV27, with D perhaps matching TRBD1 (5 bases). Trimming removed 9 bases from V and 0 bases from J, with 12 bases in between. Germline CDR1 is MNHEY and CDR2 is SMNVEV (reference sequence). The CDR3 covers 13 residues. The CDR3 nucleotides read TGTGCCAGTAGAAGGGGCCACTCCTACGAGCAGTACTTC. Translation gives CASRRGHSYEQYF.

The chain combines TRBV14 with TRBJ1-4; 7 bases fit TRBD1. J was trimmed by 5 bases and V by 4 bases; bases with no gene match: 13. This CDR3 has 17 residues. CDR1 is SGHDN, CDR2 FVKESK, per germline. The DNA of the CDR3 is TGTGCCAGCAGCCCAAAAAGGGGGCTCTCACCGAATGAAAAACTGTTTTTT. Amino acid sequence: CASSPKRGLSPNEKLFF.

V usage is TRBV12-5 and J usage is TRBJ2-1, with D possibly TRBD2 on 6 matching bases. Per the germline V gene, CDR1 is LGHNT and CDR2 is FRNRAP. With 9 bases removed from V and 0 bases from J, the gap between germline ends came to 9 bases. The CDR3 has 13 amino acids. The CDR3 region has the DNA TGTGCTAGCGGGAGATACTCCTACAATGAGCAGTTCTTC. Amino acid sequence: CASGRYSYNEQFF.

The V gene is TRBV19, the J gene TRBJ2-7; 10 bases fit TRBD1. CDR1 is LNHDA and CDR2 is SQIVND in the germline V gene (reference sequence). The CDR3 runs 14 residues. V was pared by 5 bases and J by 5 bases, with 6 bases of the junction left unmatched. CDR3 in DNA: TGTGCCAGTAGTCCTAGACAGGGGGCGAACGAGCAGTACTTC. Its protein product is CASSPRQGANEQYF.

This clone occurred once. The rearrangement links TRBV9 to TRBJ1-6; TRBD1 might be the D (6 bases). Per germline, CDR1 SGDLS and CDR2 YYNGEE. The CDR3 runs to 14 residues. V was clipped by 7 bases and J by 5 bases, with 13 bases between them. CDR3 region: CASSPGQHNSPLHF. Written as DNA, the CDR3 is TGTGCCAGCTCCCCGGGACAACATAATTCACCCCTCCACTTT. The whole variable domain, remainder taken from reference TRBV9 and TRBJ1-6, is DSGVTQTPKHLITATGQRVTLRCSPRSGDLSVYWYQQSLDQGLQFLIQYYNGEERAKGNILERFSAQQFPDLHSELNLSSLELGDSALYFCASSPGQHNSPLHFGNGTRLTVT.

DNA of the CDR3: TGTGCCAGCATTATCGACAGGGGAGGCTACACCTTC. Protein: CASIIDRGGYTF. This chain links TRBV2 with TRBJ1-2, with 8 bases that match TRBD1. CDR1 SNHLY and CDR2 FYNNEI come from the germline V gene. J lost 8 bases, V lost 7 bases, and 6 bases had no gene match. This CDR3 is 12 amino acids long.

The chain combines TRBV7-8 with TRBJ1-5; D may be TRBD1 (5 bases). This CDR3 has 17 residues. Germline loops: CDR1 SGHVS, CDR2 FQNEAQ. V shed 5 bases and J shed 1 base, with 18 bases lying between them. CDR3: CASSRARQGSSNQPQHF. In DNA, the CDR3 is TGTGCCAGCAGCCGAGCACGCCAGGGATCGAGCAATCAGCCCCAGCATTTT.

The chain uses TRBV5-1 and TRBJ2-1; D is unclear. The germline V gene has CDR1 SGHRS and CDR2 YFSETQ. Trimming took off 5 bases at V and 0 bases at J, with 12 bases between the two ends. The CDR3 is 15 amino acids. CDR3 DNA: TGCGCCAGCAGACTTAGCCAGAGCTCCTACAATGAGCAGTTCTTC. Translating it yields CASRLSQSSYNEQFF.

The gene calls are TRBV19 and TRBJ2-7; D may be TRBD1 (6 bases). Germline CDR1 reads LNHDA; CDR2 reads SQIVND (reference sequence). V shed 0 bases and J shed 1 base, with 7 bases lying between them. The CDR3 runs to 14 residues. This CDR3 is CASSIDTGSYEQYF. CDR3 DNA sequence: TGTGCCAGTAGTATAGACACAGGGTCCTACGAGCAGTACTTC.

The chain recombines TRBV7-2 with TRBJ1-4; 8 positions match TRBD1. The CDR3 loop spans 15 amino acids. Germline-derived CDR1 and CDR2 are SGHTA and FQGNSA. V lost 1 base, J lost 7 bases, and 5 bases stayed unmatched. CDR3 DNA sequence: TGTGCCAGCAGCTTAGAAGGGCAGGGGGCTGAAAAACTGTTTTTT. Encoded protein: CASSLEGQGAEKLFF.

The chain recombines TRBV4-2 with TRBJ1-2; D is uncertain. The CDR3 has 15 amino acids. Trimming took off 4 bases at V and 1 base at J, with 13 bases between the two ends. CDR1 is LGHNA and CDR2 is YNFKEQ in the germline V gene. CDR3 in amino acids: CASSLIRTYNYGYTF. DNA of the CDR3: TGTGCCAGCAGCCTGATACGGACTTATAACTATGGCTACACCTTC.

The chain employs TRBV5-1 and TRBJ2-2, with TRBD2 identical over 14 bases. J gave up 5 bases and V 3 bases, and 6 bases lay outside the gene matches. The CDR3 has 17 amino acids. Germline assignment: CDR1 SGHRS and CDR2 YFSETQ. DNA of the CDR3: TGCGCCAGCAGCTCGGGAGGACTAGCGGGAGGAACCGGGGAGCTGTTTTTT. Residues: CASSSGGLAGGTGELFF.

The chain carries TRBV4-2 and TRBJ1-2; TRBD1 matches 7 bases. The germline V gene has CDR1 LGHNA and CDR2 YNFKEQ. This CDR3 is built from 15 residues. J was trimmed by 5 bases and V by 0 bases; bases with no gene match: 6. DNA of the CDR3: TGTGCCAGCAGCCAAGATGGGGCAGGGGGATATGGCTACACCTTC. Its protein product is CASSQDGAGGYGYTF.